The rows below give T cell receptor beta chains drawn from one sample of a study of control samples from healthy donors and cancer patients. Clones were sequenced by immunoSEQ multiplex PCR, and TCRdb holds only the in-frame ones, with some missing. The sample carries approximately 150,000 clones, about 90% recorded once. The sequenced sample consisted of blood. The receptors here all came from a woman in her thirties in good health. CDR3s include the opening cysteine and the closing phenylalanine or tryptophan. D genes are given only for firm matches. Some rows have no size entry. The others give once, few or many, or a class for an expanded clone.

abundance,d_gene,v_gene,j_gene,CDR3aa,CDR3nt
.,.,TRBV29-1,TRBJ2-5,CSVTGGTVVYQETQYF,TGCAGCGTCACGGGCGGGACAGTCGTATACCAAGAGACCCAGTACTTC
.,.,TRBV5-1,TRBJ1-6,CASSYYSDNSPLHF,TGCGCCAGCAGCTACTACAGTGATAATTCACCCCTCCACTTT
.,TRBD1,TRBV6-6,TRBJ1-2,CASRPGTGHGYTF,TGTGCCAGCAGGCCCGGGACAGGGCATGGCTACACCTTC
.,.,TRBV28,TRBJ2-2,CASSPSPGLENTGELFF,TGTGCCAGCAGTCCATCCCCGGGGCTAGAGAACACCGGGGAGCTGTTTTTT
.,.,TRBV30,TRBJ2-7,CAWSPPGGEQYF,TGTGCCTGGAGTCCGCCAGGGGGGGAGCAGTACTTC
.,.,TRBV30,TRBJ1-1,CAWSALEVTEAFF,TGTGCCTGGAGTGCCCTTGAGGTCACTGAAGCTTTCTTT
.,TRBD2,TRBV7-6,TRBJ2-3,CASSLGGLAGSTQYF,TGTGCCAGCAGCTTAGGGGGGCTAGCGGGATCCACGCAGTATTTT
.,TRBD1,TRBV9,TRBJ2-2,CASSTQGARFTGELFF,TGTGCCAGCAGCACACAGGGGGCGCGATTTACCGGGGAGCTGTTTTTT
once,.,TRBV5-1,TRBJ1-5,CASSLGEFQPQHF,TGCGCCAGCAGCCTGGGTGAGTTTCAGCCCCAGCATTTT
.,.,TRBV4-1,TRBJ1-5,CASSQDQGSNQPQHF,TGCGCCAGCAGCCAAGATCAGGGGAGCAATCAGCCCCAGCATTTT
.,.,TRBV7-9,TRBJ2-1,CASSLGKGAGLGYNEQFF,TGTGCCAGCAGCTTAGGAAAGGGGGCGGGATTGGGATACAATGAGCAGTTCTTC
once,TRBD1,TRBV24-1,TRBJ2-7,CATSDRHPGQGNEQYF,TGTGCCACCAGTGACCGTCACCCTGGACAGGGAAACGAGCAGTACTTC
once,.,TRBV28,TRBJ1-4,CASSLRAGANEKLFF,TGTGCCAGCAGTTTAAGGGCAGGAGCTAATGAAAAACTGTTTTTT
.,TRBD2,TRBV27,TRBJ2-1,CASSPLGGVNEQFF,TGTGCCAGCAGTCCCCTTGGGGGGGTCAATGAGCAGTTCTTC
.,.,TRBV19,TRBJ1-2,CASSSPGRVGGYTF,TGTGCCAGTAGTTCCCCGGGCCGCGTGGGTGGCTACACCTTC
once,TRBD2,TRBV6-5,TRBJ2-7,CASSYRGRGTYEQYF,TGTGCCAGCAGTTACCGCGGGAGGGGAACCTACGAGCAGTACTTC
.,TRBD1,TRBV7-2,TRBJ1-2,CASSRETGGPNYGYTF,TGTGCCAGCAGCCGGGAAACAGGGGGACCTAACTATGGCTACACCTTC
once,.,TRBV11-2,TRBJ2-2,CASSSIAANTGELFF,TGTGCCAGCAGCTCAATAGCGGCTAACACCGGGGAGCTGTTTTTT
.,TRBD1,TRBV30,TRBJ2-4,CAWSLRTGTGFFRNIQYF,TGTGCCTGGAGCCTTAGAACCGGGACAGGGTTTTTTAGAAACATTCAGTACTTC
.,TRBD2,TRBV27,TRBJ2-1,CASSLGTSSYNEQFF,TGTGCCAGCAGTTTAGGGACTAGCTCTTACAATGAGCAGTTCTTC
.,TRBD1,TRBV6-2/TRBV6-3,TRBJ1-5,CASSLFGQGLQPQHF,TGTGCCAGCAGCCTATTCGGACAGGGTTTACAGCCCCAGCATTTT
.,.,TRBV27,TRBJ2-5,CASSGQKETQYF,TGTGCCAGCAGCGGGCAAAAAGAGACCCAGTACTTC
.,.,TRBV5-5,TRBJ1-3,CASSWGEGRNTIYF,TGTGCCAGCAGCTGGGGTGAGGGGAGGAACACCATATATTTT
.,.,TRBV18,TRBJ2-5,CASSPGALGQETQYF,TGTGCCAGCTCACCAGGGGCCCTAGGACAAGAGACCCAGTACTTC
.,TRBD1,TRBV2,TRBJ1-1,CASRFDRGAEAFF,TGTGCCAGCAGGTTCGACAGGGGCGCTGAAGCTTTCTTT
.,.,TRBV27,TRBJ1-2,CASSLTPGAGRYGYTF,TGTGCCAGCAGTCTAACCCCTGGGGCAGGTCGCTATGGCTACACCTTC